The 5 T cell receptor beta chains reported below all come from one sample, sequenced in a study of early T cells in non-severe SARS-CoV-2 infection. MiXCR was run by TCRdb on the 5' RACE reads, yielding one entry per CDR3 protein. The profile shows more than 25,000 distinct CDR3 sequences, 3.5% to 5.5% of them singletons. Here the sequenced sample was whole blood, taken at baseline. These receptors came from an adult who was a healthcare worker with PCR-confirmed SARS-CoV-2 infection or an uninfected control (not recorded which).

The J gene is TRBJ1-6, the V gene TRBV9; 9 bases match TRBD1. V trimming: 1 base; J trimming: 7 bases; junction bases outside the gene matches: 3. The CDR3 has 15 amino acids. Germline V gene lookup returns CDR1 SGDLS and CDR2 YYNGEE. CDR3 amino acids: CASSVSGTGNSPLHF. The CDR3 DNA reads TGTGCCAGCAGCGTATCCGGGACAGGGAATTCACCCCTCCACTTT. The full variable domain, with the rest looked up from reference TRBV9 and TRBJ1-6, is DSGVTQTPKHLITATGQRVTLRCSPRSGDLSVYWYQQSLDQGLQFLIQYYNGEERAKGNILERFSAQQFPDLHSELNLSSLELGDSALYFCASSVSGTGNSPLHFGNGTRLTVT.

This clonotype was seen many times. The rearrangement joins TRBV20-1 to TRBJ2-7, with 9 bases matching TRBD2. The CDR3 runs 17 residues. With 1 base clipped from V and 5 bases from J, the junction kept 15 bases outside the gene matches. Per germline, CDR1 DFQATT and CDR2 SNEGSKA (reference sequence). The CDR3 sequence: CSARGGLISGSFDEQYF. The DNA for the CDR3 is TGCAGTGCTAGAGGCGGACTTATTAGCGGGAGCTTTGACGAGCAGTACTTC.

Details on this clonotype: This may come from a read error, since a much larger clone is one base off. The conserved phenylalanine or tryptophan is not found at the CDR3 terminus, so this likely reflects a read error. This chain uses TRBV12-3 or TRBV12-4 with TRBJ1-2; D gene unclear. The CDR3 has 13 amino acids. Deletions cut 3 bases from V and 3 bases from J, with 8 bases between. DNA for the CDR3: TGTGCCAGCAGTTTGGAGGAGCACTATGGCTACACCTAC. As protein: CASSLEEHYGYTY.

This clonotype was seen repeatedly, ten times or more. The chain has TRBV5-1 and TRBJ1-1, with D maybe TRBD1 (5 bases). Between the trimmed V and J ends, which lost 2 bases and 8 bases, there was a span of 13 bases. From germline, CDR1 is SGHRS and CDR2 YFSETQ. This CDR3 has 13 residues. The CDR3 DNA sequence: TGCGCCAGCAGCTTAGGGACGGCCGCAGAAGCTTTCTTT. Translating it yields CASSLGTAAEAFF.

This clonotype was detected only a few times. This chain uses TRBV5-4 with TRBJ2-3; no reliable D call. Germline-derived CDR1 and CDR2 are SGHNT and YYREEE (reference sequence). V lost 0 bases, J lost 4 bases, and 12 bases lay in between. There are 15 residues in the CDR3. The CDR3 DNA reads TGTGCCAGCAGCTTGGAGGCAGCCCTTTCAGATACGCAGTATTTT. Translation: CASSLEAALSDTQYF.